The present TCR beta chain was sequenced within a study of blood T cell repertoires in COVID-19. CDR3 length: 14 residues. Germline loops: CDR1 KGHSH, CDR2 LQKENI. Germline trimming cut 6 bases from V and 8 bases from J; bases unmatched to any gene: 9. Sequencing was performed with immunoSEQ multiplex PCR; in TCRdb, only in-frame clones are kept and a portion is missing. The table has about 200,000 clones, approximately 90% seen once; the top ten hold 5% to 6.5%. The chain carries TRBV18 and TRBJ1-2, with 10 bases fitting TRBD1. This clonotype originated in a man older than 75 with acute or convalescent COVID-19. The sequencing sample was made of peripheral blood. This CDR3 is CASSPPGQGLGYTF. The CDR3 region has the DNA TGTGCCAGCTCTCCTCCGGGACAGGGGCTCGGCTACACCTTC.